A single TCR beta chain is shown here with its context. What it recognizes is unknown. TCRdb keeps only in-frame clones here, not all; method: immunoSEQ multiplex PCR. Seen here are around 65,000 clones, about 70% observed once, and the top ten hold about 14%. Germline V gene sequence: CDR1 WNHNN, CDR2 SYGVQD (reference sequence). The V segment lost 2 bases and the J segment 4 bases; nucleotides outside the gene matches: 4. This CDR3 has 14 residues. These data belong to a study of T cell responses to AZD1222 COVID-19 vaccine. Turning to the study itself: Analysis merged second doses at about 4 or about 12 weeks.

General study results and limits: Among vaccine-associated CD4 TCRs, coverage spanned spike, with dominance at 160-218 and 743-854.

The chain links TRBV10-1 to TRBJ2-7; 8 bases match TRBD2. The source was peripheral blood, collected on day 0 of AZD1222 vaccination. The receptor was isolated from an adult in good health. The CDR3 sequence: CASSEIGLAYEQYF. CDR3 in DNA: TGCGCCAGCAGTGAGATTGGACTAGCTTACGAGCAGTACTTC.